One and the same sample provided the 2 T cell receptor beta chains below, sequenced in a study of shared clonotypes between healthy human individuals. Sequenced by immunoSEQ multiplex PCR; TCRdb stores in-frame clones only, minus some. The profile shows millions of clones, roughly 96% of them singletons. What was sequenced was naive CD4+ T cells sorted from blood. Subset: CD45RA+ positively selected. These receptors were obtained from a man in his late teens or twenties in good health.

The chain has TRBV11-2 and TRBJ2-1; 14 bases are shared with TRBD2. The germline V gene has CDR1 SGHAT and CDR2 FQNNGV. The CDR3 is made up of 18 amino acids. The trim removed 4 bases at V and 8 bases at J, leaving 13 bases unmatched. CDR3 in DNA: TGTGCCAGCAGCTCCCTACGGGGACTAGCGGGAGTAGGCGATGAGCAGTTCTTC. Amino acid sequence: CASSSLRGLAGVGDEQFF.

V gene TRBV9 combines with J gene TRBJ2-3; no clear D gene. CDR3 length: 14 residues. V was cut by 0 bases and J by 0 bases, with 5 bases left in between. Germline V gene data show CDR1 as SGDLS and CDR2 as YYNGEE. The CDR3 protein is CASSVEKSTDTQYF. In DNA, the CDR3 is TGTGCCAGCAGCGTAGAGAAGAGCACAGATACGCAGTATTTT.